The clone carrying this T cell receptor (beta chain) was observed a handful of times. V was cut by 5 bases and J by 11 bases, with 19 bases left in between. The germline V gene has CDR1 MNHEY and CDR2 SMNVEV (reference sequence). The CDR3 is 14 amino acids. This record comes from a study of T cells in Graves' hyperthyroidism and ophthalmopathy. Source material for PBMCs was over 7.5 ml fresh peripheral blood. Researchers took RNA transcripts and amplified the TCR beta CDR3 regions from them. TCR CDR3 underwent first-round RT-PCR with the HTBI primer set. A single record per CDR3 protein comes from TCRdb applying MiXCR to the multiplex PCR reads. The sample lists approximately 560,000 distinct CDR3 sequences; approximately 14% were seen once.

This chain joins TRBV27 and TRBJ1-5; unclear D gene. The sequence was obtained from a woman aged 25 to 39 with Graves' hyperthyroidism. The sample was blood. This CDR3 reads CASSPRSTQVAQHF. As DNA, the CDR3 is TGTGCCAGCAGTCCTCGTTCGACCCAGGTGGCCCAGCATTTT.